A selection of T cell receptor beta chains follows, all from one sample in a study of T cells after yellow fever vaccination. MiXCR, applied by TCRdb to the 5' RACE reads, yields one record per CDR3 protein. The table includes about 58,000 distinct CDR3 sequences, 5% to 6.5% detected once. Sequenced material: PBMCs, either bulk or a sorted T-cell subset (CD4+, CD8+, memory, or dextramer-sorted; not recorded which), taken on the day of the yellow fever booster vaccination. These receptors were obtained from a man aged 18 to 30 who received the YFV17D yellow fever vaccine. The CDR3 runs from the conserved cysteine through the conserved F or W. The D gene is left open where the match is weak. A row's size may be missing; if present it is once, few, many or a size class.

CDR3nt: TGCAGCGGTCTCGTAAGCGGAAGGGGAACCGGGGAGCTGTTTTTT; CDR3aa: CSGLVSGRGTGELFF; abundance: many; j_gene: TRBJ2-2; v_gene: TRBV29-1; d_gene: .
CDR3nt: TGTGCCAGCAGCAGGACGGGGCGTAGAGAACTGTTTTTT; CDR3aa: CASSRTGRRELFF; abundance: few; j_gene: TRBJ1-4; v_gene: TRBV9; d_gene: .
CDR3nt: TGCGCCAGCAGCTTCTATCGCACGCAGACCGGGGCTTGGACCCAGTACTTC; CDR3aa: CASSFYRTQTGAWTQYF; abundance: .; j_gene: TRBJ2-5; v_gene: TRBV5-1; d_gene: .
CDR3nt: TGTGCCAGCAGTTACGTTCACACCGGGGAGCTGTTTTTT; CDR3aa: CASSYVHTGELFF; abundance: many; j_gene: TRBJ2-2; v_gene: TRBV6-5; d_gene: .
CDR3nt: TGCGCCAGCAGCGGTAACGCGGGGGTAGAGACCCAGTACTTC; CDR3aa: CASSGNAGVETQYF; abundance: many; j_gene: TRBJ2-5; v_gene: TRBV5-1; d_gene: TRBD2
CDR3nt: TGCGCCAGCAGCCAAGAAGTATACGGGCTAGCGGGGGGTAGCGGGGAGCTGTTTTTT; CDR3aa: CASSQEVYGLAGGSGELFF; abundance: few; j_gene: TRBJ2-2; v_gene: TRBV4-3; d_gene: TRBD2
CDR3nt: TGTGCCAGCAGCTCCAAGGACAGGGTGGAAGCTTTCTTT; CDR3aa: CASSSKDRVEAFF; abundance: many; j_gene: TRBJ1-1; v_gene: TRBV7-2; d_gene: TRBD1
CDR3nt: TGTGCCAGCAGCCAACGGGACGGGGGCAGCCTGTTTTTT; CDR3aa: CASSQRDGGSLFF; abundance: .; j_gene: TRBJ1-4; v_gene: TRBV14; d_gene: .
CDR3nt: TGTGCCAGCAGTGAATCCAGCGGGAGTTGGTATGAGCAGTTCTTC; CDR3aa: CASSESSGSWYEQFF; abundance: many; j_gene: TRBJ2-1; v_gene: TRBV6-1; d_gene: TRBD2
CDR3nt: TGTGCCATCACCGCCGGGACTAGCGGAGATACGCAGTATTTT; CDR3aa: CAITAGTSGDTQYF; abundance: .; j_gene: TRBJ2-3; v_gene: TRBV10-3; d_gene: TRBD2
CDR3nt: TGTGCCAGCAGGCTCACGAGCTCCTATAATTCACCCCTCCACTTT; CDR3aa: CASRLTSSYNSPLHF; abundance: few; j_gene: TRBJ1-6; v_gene: TRBV12-3/TRBV12-4; d_gene: .
CDR3nt: TGTGCCAGCAGTTTATGGACACCCGACACCGGGGAGCTGTTTTTT; CDR3aa: CASSLWTPDTGELFF; abundance: many; j_gene: TRBJ2-2; v_gene: TRBV27; d_gene: .
CDR3nt: TGTGCTAGTTTAGTAAATAGGGACGAGCAGTTCTTC; CDR3aa: CASLVNRDEQFF; abundance: .; j_gene: TRBJ2-1; v_gene: TRBV12-5; d_gene: .
CDR3nt: TGTGCCATCAGGGGGAAGGGCACAGATACGCAGTATTTT; CDR3aa: CAIRGKGTDTQYF; abundance: many; j_gene: TRBJ2-3; v_gene: TRBV10-3; d_gene: .
CDR3nt: TGTGCCAGCAGCTTCCCAGAGGGGCGGAAAACTAGCACAGATACGCAGTATTTT; CDR3aa: CASSFPEGRKTSTDTQYF; abundance: .; j_gene: TRBJ2-3; v_gene: TRBV7-9; d_gene: .
CDR3nt: TGTGCCAGCAGTTGGGGACAGGGGGCCTACGAGCAGTACTTC; CDR3aa: CASSWGQGAYEQYF; abundance: many; j_gene: TRBJ2-7; v_gene: TRBV6-5; d_gene: TRBD1
CDR3nt: TGTGCCAGCAGTTACGGGCGGACAAACACTGAAGCTTTCTTT; CDR3aa: CASSYGRTNTEAFF; abundance: .; j_gene: TRBJ1-1; v_gene: TRBV6-5; d_gene: .
CDR3nt: TGTGCCAGCAGTCCAGGGCTAGCGCGGGGCCAAGAGACCCAGTACTTC; CDR3aa: CASSPGLARGQETQYF; abundance: many; j_gene: TRBJ2-5; v_gene: TRBV12-3/TRBV12-4; d_gene: .
CDR3nt: TGTGCCAGCAGTTTAGGGGAGATTCGGACAGATACGCAGTATTTT; CDR3aa: CASSLGEIRTDTQYF; abundance: many; j_gene: TRBJ2-3; v_gene: TRBV12-3/TRBV12-4; d_gene: .
CDR3nt: TGTGCCAGCAGCTCTCGGACAGTAACCACAGATACGCAGTATTTT; CDR3aa: CASSSRTVTTDTQYF; abundance: few; j_gene: TRBJ2-3; v_gene: TRBV5-5; d_gene: .
CDR3nt: TGTGCCAGCAGTTACCTGGGGTCCCTCGAGGACGAGCAGTACTTC; CDR3aa: CASSYLGSLEDEQYF; abundance: few; j_gene: TRBJ2-7; v_gene: TRBV6-5; d_gene: .
CDR3nt: TGTGCCACCAGCAGAGATTCTGGTGGTCAGCCCCAGCATTTT; CDR3aa: CATSRDSGGQPQHF; abundance: few; j_gene: TRBJ1-5; v_gene: TRBV15; d_gene: .
CDR3nt: TGTGCCAGCAGCTATTTTCGGAGAACAGCAGCGAACACCGGGGAGCTGTTTTTT; CDR3aa: CASSYFRRTAANTGELFF; abundance: many; j_gene: TRBJ2-2; v_gene: TRBV7-2; d_gene: .
CDR3nt: TGTGCCAGCAGTAGAACAGGGTCTAGCAATCAGCCCCAGCATTTT; CDR3aa: CASSRTGSSNQPQHF; abundance: many; j_gene: TRBJ1-5; v_gene: TRBV12-3/TRBV12-4; d_gene: .
CDR3nt: TGCAGCGTTGTCGAAAACAGGGCCAACTATGGCTACACCTTC; CDR3aa: CSVVENRANYGYTF; abundance: many; j_gene: TRBJ1-2; v_gene: TRBV29-1; d_gene: .
CDR3nt: TGCAGCGTTGCAGGGGTGGGATTTACTGAAGCTTTCTTT; CDR3aa: CSVAGVGFTEAFF; abundance: many; j_gene: TRBJ1-1; v_gene: TRBV29-1; d_gene: .
CDR3nt: TGCGCCAGCTCGTCTGGGACAGGGACCTACGAGCAGTACTTC; CDR3aa: CASSSGTGTYEQYF; abundance: few; j_gene: TRBJ2-7; v_gene: TRBV5-1; d_gene: TRBD1
CDR3nt: TGTGCCAGCAGTTTCGACAATCAGCCCCAGCATTTT; CDR3aa: CASSFDNQPQHF; abundance: .; j_gene: TRBJ1-5; v_gene: TRBV12-3/TRBV12-4; d_gene: .
CDR3nt: TGTGCCAGTAGCCAGGGATACAATGAGCAGTTCTTC; CDR3aa: CASSQGYNEQFF; abundance: few; j_gene: TRBJ2-1; v_gene: TRBV19; d_gene: .
CDR3nt: TGTGCCAGCAGTTGGACTCGGAACACCGGGGAGCTGTTTTTT; CDR3aa: CASSWTRNTGELFF; abundance: many; j_gene: TRBJ2-2; v_gene: TRBV12-3/TRBV12-4; d_gene: .
CDR3nt: TGTGCCAGCAGTTTGAAGGTGGGAGGACAATACCGCAATCAGCCCCAGCATTTT; CDR3aa: CASSLKVGGQYRNQPQHF; abundance: many; j_gene: TRBJ1-5; v_gene: TRBV12-3/TRBV12-4; d_gene: .
CDR3nt: TGTGCCAGCAGTTTTCTGAACCAAATAGCCAAAAACATTCAGTACTTC; CDR3aa: CASSFLNQIAKNIQYF; abundance: many; j_gene: TRBJ2-4; v_gene: TRBV12-3/TRBV12-4; d_gene: .
CDR3nt: TGTGCCAGCAGCCCGGTGGGGCATAGCTCCTACAATGAGCAGTTCTTC; CDR3aa: CASSPVGHSSYNEQFF; abundance: .; j_gene: TRBJ2-1; v_gene: TRBV5-4; d_gene: .
CDR3nt: TGTGCCAGCGGGGCCTACACAGATACGCAGTATTTT; CDR3aa: CASGAYTDTQYF; abundance: many; j_gene: TRBJ2-3; v_gene: TRBV2; d_gene: .
CDR3nt: TGTGCCAGCAGCCCAAAAGAGGGGGGAGTGTACGAGCAGTACTTC; CDR3aa: CASSPKEGGVYEQYF; abundance: few; j_gene: TRBJ2-7; v_gene: TRBV7-9; d_gene: .
CDR3nt: TGCGCCAGCAGCCAAGATGCCGGCAGGGTAGAGACCCAGTACTTC; CDR3aa: CASSQDAGRVETQYF; abundance: many; j_gene: TRBJ2-5; v_gene: TRBV4-3; d_gene: .
CDR3nt: TGCGCCAGCAGCCACACTGGGACAGCCGAGATAGAGACCCAGTACTTC; CDR3aa: CASSHTGTAEIETQYF; abundance: many; j_gene: TRBJ2-5; v_gene: TRBV4-1; d_gene: TRBD1
CDR3nt: TGTGCCAGCAGTGGTACAGGGGGCTACGAGCAGTACTTC; CDR3aa: CASSGTGGYEQYF; abundance: many; j_gene: TRBJ2-7; v_gene: TRBV6-5; d_gene: TRBD1
CDR3nt: TGTGCCAGCAGCCCATACCTTCTGATGAACACTGAAGCTTTCTTT; CDR3aa: CASSPYLLMNTEAFF; abundance: few; j_gene: TRBJ1-1; v_gene: TRBV7-8; d_gene: .
CDR3nt: TGCGCCAGCAGCCCGCCTCGGGTAGCGGCCCTTAGCACAGATACGCAGTATTTT; CDR3aa: CASSPPRVAALSTDTQYF; abundance: many; j_gene: TRBJ2-3; v_gene: TRBV5-1; d_gene: .
CDR3nt: TGTGCCAGCAGGCTAGGGGAACTATATGGCTACACCTTC; CDR3aa: CASRLGELYGYTF; abundance: many; j_gene: TRBJ1-2; v_gene: TRBV6-5; d_gene: .
CDR3nt: TGTGCCAGCAGTCAGCGGGGGGTCCATGAGCAGTTCTTC; CDR3aa: CASSQRGVHEQFF; abundance: many; j_gene: TRBJ2-1; v_gene: TRBV2; d_gene: TRBD2
CDR3nt: TGTGCCAGCAGTTTTTGGGGGCGGAACACTTATGGCTACACCTTC; CDR3aa: CASSFWGRNTYGYTF; abundance: many; j_gene: TRBJ1-2; v_gene: TRBV12-3/TRBV12-4; d_gene: .
CDR3nt: TGTGCCAGCAGCCGCTCAGGGGGCTTAACAGATACGCAGTATTTT; CDR3aa: CASSRSGGLTDTQYF; abundance: .; j_gene: TRBJ2-3; v_gene: TRBV4-2; d_gene: TRBD1
CDR3nt: TGTGCCAGCAGCCCTTTGGGCCTTTATCCCCCAGATACGCAGTATTTT; CDR3aa: CASSPLGLYPPDTQYF; abundance: .; j_gene: TRBJ2-3; v_gene: TRBV14; d_gene: .
CDR3nt: TGTGCTAGCAGCTTAGCCAGGGGGGCGAGCAATGAGCAGTTCTTC; CDR3aa: CASSLARGASNEQFF; abundance: many; j_gene: TRBJ2-1; v_gene: TRBV7-7; d_gene: .
CDR3nt: TGCAGTGCTGCAGGGATCTCCTACAATGAGCAGTTCTTC; CDR3aa: CSAAGISYNEQFF; abundance: many; j_gene: TRBJ2-1; v_gene: TRBV20-1; d_gene: .
CDR3nt: TGTGCCATCAGCGCCGGGACAGGGGGCTACAATGAGCAGTTCTTC; CDR3aa: CAISAGTGGYNEQFF; abundance: many; j_gene: TRBJ2-1; v_gene: TRBV10-3; d_gene: TRBD1
CDR3nt: TGCGCCAGCAGCTTGGGCCCTAGCGGGGAGTACAATGAGCAGTTCTTC; CDR3aa: CASSLGPSGEYNEQFF; abundance: few; j_gene: TRBJ2-1; v_gene: TRBV5-1; d_gene: TRBD2
CDR3nt: TGCAGTACAGGAGGGACTGAAGCTTTCTTT; CDR3aa: CSTGGTEAFF; abundance: many; j_gene: TRBJ1-1; v_gene: TRBV29-1; d_gene: .
CDR3nt: TGCAGTGCGAACGCTGGGGCCAACGTCCTGACTTTC; CDR3aa: CSANAGANVLTF; abundance: many; j_gene: TRBJ2-6; v_gene: TRBV20-1; d_gene: .
CDR3nt: TGTGCCAGCAGCCAAGGCATGGAGGGGAGCAATCAGCCCCAGCATTTT; CDR3aa: CASSQGMEGSNQPQHF; abundance: few; j_gene: TRBJ1-5; v_gene: TRBV4-2; d_gene: .
CDR3nt: TGTGCCAGCAGCTTATCGGGGTCACCTCACGAGCAGTACTTC; CDR3aa: CASSLSGSPHEQYF; abundance: many; j_gene: TRBJ2-7; v_gene: TRBV7-6; d_gene: .
CDR3nt: TGTGCCAGCAGCCCGGACAGCTATCAGCCCCAGCATTTT; CDR3aa: CASSPDSYQPQHF; abundance: .; j_gene: TRBJ1-5; v_gene: TRBV16; d_gene: .
CDR3nt: TGCAGTGCTAATAGTAATTCGAACACCGGGGAGCTGTTTTTT; CDR3aa: CSANSNSNTGELFF; abundance: many; j_gene: TRBJ2-2; v_gene: TRBV20-1; d_gene: .
CDR3nt: TGTGCCAGTAGTGAGTTAGCGGGGGGCGAGCAGTTCTTC; CDR3aa: CASSELAGGEQFF; abundance: few; j_gene: TRBJ2-1; v_gene: TRBV19; d_gene: TRBD2
CDR3nt: TGCGCCAGCAGCCAAGATGTAAAGAAAGAGACCCAGTACTTC; CDR3aa: CASSQDVKKETQYF; abundance: many; j_gene: TRBJ2-5; v_gene: TRBV4-3; d_gene: .